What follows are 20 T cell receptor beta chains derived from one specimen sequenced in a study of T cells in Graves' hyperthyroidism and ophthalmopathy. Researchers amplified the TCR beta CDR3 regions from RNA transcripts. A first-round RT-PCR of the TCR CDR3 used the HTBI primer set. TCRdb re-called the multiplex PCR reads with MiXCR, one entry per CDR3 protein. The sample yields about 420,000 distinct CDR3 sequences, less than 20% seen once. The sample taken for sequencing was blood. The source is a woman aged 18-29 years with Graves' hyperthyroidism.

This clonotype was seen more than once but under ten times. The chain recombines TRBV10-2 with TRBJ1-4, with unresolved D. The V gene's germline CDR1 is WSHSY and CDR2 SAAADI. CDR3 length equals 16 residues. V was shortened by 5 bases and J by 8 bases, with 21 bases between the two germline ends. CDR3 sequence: CASSPSSSRRREKLFF. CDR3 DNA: TGCGCCAGCAGTCCATCGTCGAGCCGGCGGAGGGAAAAACTGTTTTTT.

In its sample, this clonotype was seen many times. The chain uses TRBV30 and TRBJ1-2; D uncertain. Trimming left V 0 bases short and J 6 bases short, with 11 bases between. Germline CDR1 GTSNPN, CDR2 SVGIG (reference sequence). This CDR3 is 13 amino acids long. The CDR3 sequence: CAWSVTRVDGYTF. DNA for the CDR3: TGTGCCTGGAGTGTAACACGGGTGGATGGCTACACCTTC.

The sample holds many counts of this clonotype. The CDR3 here is CASSLENGEQYF. As DNA, the CDR3 is TGTGCCAGCAGCTTAGAAAACGGCGAGCAGTACTTC. The chain carries TRBV7-3 and TRBJ2-7, with D hard to call. This CDR3 is 12 amino acids long. V was trimmed by 2 bases and J by 6 bases, leaving 8 bases between them. The germline gives CDR1 SGHTA, CDR2 FQGTGA.

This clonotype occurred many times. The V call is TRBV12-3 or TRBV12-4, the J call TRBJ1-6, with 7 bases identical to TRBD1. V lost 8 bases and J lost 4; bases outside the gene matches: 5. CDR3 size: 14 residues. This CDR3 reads CASRLGQYNSPLHF. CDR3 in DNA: TGTGCCAGCCGTCTGGGACAGTATAATTCACCCCTCCACTTT.

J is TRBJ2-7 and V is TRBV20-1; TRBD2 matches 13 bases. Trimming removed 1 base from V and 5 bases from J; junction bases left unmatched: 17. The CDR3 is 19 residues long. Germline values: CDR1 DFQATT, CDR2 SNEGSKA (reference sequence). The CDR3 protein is CSARGLGRTAGTSGNEQYF. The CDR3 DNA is TGCAGTGCTAGAGGGCTGGGCAGGACCGCCGGGACTAGCGGGAACGAGCAGTACTTC.

This chain's CDR3 is CASSVRGKDEKLFF. Here the CDR3 DNA reads TGTGCCAGCAGCGTACGGGGGAAAGATGAAAAACTGTTTTTT. The chain couples TRBV9 to TRBJ1-4; possible D gene TRBD1, 5 bases. CDR1 SGDLS and CDR2 YYNGEE come from the germline V gene. There are 14 residues in the CDR3. With 1 base removed from V and 6 bases from J, the gap between germline ends came to 10 bases.

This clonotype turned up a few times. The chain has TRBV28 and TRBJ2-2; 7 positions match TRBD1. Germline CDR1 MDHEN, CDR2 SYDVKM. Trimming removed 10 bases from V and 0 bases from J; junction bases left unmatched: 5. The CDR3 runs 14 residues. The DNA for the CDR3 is TGTGCCACCTCCGGGACAGCGAACACCGGGGAGCTGTTTTTT. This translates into CATSGTANTGELFF.

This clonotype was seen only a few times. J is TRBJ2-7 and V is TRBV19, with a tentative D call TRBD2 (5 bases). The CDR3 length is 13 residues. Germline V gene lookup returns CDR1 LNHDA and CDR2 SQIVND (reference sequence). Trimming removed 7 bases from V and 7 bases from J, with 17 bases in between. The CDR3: CASTPSAGWEQYF. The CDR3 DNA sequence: TGTGCCAGTACCCCCTCGGCGGGCTGGGAGCAGTACTTC.

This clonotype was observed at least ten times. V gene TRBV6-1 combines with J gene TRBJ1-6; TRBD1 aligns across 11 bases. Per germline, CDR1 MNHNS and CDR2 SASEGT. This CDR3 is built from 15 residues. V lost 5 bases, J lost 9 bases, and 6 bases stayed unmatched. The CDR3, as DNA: TGTGCCAGCAGTTCAACCGGGACAGGGGGTTCACCCCTCCACTTT. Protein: CASSSTGTGGSPLHF.

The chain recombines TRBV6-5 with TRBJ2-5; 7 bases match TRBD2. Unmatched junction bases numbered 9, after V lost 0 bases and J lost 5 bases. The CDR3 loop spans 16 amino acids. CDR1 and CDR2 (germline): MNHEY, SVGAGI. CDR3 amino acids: CASSYSKAGVSETQYF. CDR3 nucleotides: TGTGCCAGCAGTTACTCGAAGGCGGGAGTTTCGGAGACCCAGTACTTC.

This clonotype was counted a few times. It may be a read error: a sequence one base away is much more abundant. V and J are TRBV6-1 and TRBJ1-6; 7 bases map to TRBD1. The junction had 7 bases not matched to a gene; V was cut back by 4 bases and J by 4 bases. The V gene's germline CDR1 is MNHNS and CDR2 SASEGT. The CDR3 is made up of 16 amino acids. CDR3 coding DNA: TGTGCCAGCAGTGGGACAGGCGTGCCTTATAATTCACCCCTCCACTTT. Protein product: CASSGTGVPYNSPLHF.

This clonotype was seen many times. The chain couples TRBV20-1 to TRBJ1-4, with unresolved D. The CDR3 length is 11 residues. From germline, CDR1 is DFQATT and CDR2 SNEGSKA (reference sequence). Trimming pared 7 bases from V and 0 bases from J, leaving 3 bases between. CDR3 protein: CSVATNEKLFF. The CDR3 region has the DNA TGCAGTGTTGCAACTAATGAAAAACTGTTTTTT.

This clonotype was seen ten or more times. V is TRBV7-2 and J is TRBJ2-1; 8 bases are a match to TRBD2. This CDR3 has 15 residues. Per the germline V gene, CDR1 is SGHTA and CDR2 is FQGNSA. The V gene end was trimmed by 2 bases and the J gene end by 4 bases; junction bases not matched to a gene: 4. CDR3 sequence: CASSLFGGRYNEQFF. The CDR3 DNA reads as TGTGCCAGCAGCTTATTTGGCGGGAGGTACAATGAGCAGTTCTTC.

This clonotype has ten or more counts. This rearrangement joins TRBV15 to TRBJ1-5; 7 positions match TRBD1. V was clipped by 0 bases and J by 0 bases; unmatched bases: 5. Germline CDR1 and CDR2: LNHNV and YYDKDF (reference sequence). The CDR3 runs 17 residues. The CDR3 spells CATSRERGPYSNQPQHF. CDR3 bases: TGTGCCACCAGCAGAGAGAGGGGGCCCTATAGCAATCAGCCCCAGCATTTT.

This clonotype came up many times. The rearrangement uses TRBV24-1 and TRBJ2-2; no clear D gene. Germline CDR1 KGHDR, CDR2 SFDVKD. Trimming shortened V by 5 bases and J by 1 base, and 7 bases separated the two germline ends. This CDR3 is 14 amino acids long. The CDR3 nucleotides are TGTGCCACCAGTGGCCAGGTGAACACCGGGGAGCTGTTTTTT. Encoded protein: CATSGQVNTGELFF.

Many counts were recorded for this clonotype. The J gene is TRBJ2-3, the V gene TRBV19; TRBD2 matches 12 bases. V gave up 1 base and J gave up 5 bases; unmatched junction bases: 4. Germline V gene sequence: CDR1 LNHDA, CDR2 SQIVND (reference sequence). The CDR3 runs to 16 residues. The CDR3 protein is CASSIGLAGVGDTQYF. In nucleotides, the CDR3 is TGTGCCAGTAGTATAGGACTAGCGGGAGTGGGAGATACGCAGTATTTT.

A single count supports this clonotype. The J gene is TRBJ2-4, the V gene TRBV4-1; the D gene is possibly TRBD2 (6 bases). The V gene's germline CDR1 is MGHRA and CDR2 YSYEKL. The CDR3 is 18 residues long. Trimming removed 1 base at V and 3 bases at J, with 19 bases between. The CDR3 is CASSQGMVAVTGKNIQYF. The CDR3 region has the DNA TGCGCCAGCAGCCAAGGAATGGTAGCGGTGACTGGCAAAAACATTCAGTACTTC.

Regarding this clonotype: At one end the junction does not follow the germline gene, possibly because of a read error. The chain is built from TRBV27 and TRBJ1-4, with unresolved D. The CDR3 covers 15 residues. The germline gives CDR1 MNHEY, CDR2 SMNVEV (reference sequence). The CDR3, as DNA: TGTGCCAGCAGTTTAAGGGAGCCTATTAATGGAAAACTGTTTTTT. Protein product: CASSLREPINGKLFF. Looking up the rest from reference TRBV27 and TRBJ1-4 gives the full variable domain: EAQVTQNPRYLITVTGKKLTVTCSQNMNHEYMSWYRQDPGLGLRQIYYSMNVEVTDKGDVPEGYKVSRKEKRNFPLILESPSPNQTSLYFCASSLREPINGKLFFGSGTQLSVL.

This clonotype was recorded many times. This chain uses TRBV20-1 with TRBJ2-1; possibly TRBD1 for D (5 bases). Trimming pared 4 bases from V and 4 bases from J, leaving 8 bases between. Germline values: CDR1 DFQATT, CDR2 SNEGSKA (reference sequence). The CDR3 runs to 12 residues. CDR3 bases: TGCAGTGCTATTGACAGATACAATGAGCAGTTCTTC. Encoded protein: CSAIDRYNEQFF.

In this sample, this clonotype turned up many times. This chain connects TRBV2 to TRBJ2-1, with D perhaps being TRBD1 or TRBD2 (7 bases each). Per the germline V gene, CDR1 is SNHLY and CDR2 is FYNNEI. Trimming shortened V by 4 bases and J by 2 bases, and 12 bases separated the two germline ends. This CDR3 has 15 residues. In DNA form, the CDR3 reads TGTGCCAGCAGTGTCCAGGGGGGGGCCTACAATGAGCAGTTCTTC. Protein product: CASSVQGGAYNEQFF.